This TCR beta chain appears in the sequencing data of a study of blood T cell repertoires in COVID-19. On the study more broadly: The United States, Italy and Spain supplied acute and convalescent COVID-19 samples. PBMCs, B-cell-depleted T cells, or T cells were the source of the cDNA or gDNA that made up the material.

Germline V gene data show CDR1 as SGHRS and CDR2 as YFSETQ. With 0 bases removed from V and 1 base from J, the gap between germline ends came to 11 bases. The CDR3 is made up of 16 amino acids. Original handling: It was from reference gene primer amplification that nucleated cell counts were estimated. TCRdb's table, derived via immunoSEQ multiplex PCR, lists solely in-frame clones and lacks some. V and J calls and clone size are given by that table; D and trimming were obtained from the DNA. Of 100,000 to 120,000 clones in the sample, about 88% are singletons; the top ten hold around 3.5%. The chain uses TRBV5-1 and TRBJ1-3; D is unclear. The sequence was collected from a man in his forties with acute or convalescent COVID-19. What was sequenced was peripheral blood. CDR3 DNA: TGCGCCAGCAGCTTGGGGGCTCCTCCTTCTGGAAACACCATATATTTT. Protein sequence: CASSLGAPPSGNTIYF.